This passage covers 24 T cell receptor beta chains from one sample sequenced in a study of shared clonotypes between healthy human individuals (dated by TCRdb to the early 2020s). The library was produced with the immunoSEQ multiplex PCR assay. The table comes from immuneACCESS by way of TCRdb, which keeps in-frame sequences with V and J called. Part of the clones is missing from these tables; in studies checked, under half for an unresolved V gene and the rest for unknown reasons. This sample has about 2.4 million clones in its table, and around 94% of those were observed once. The biggest ten clones account for over 0.12% of the sample. Sequenced input: naive CD4+ T cells sorted from blood. The cell subset or site label here, explained by the study, means: CD45RA+ positively selected. These receptors were obtained from a man aged 18 to 29 in good health.

Comments on this clone: The sample holds other DNA sequences that translate to the same CDR3. The rearrangement joins TRBV5-1 to TRBJ1-1; D might be TRBD1 (5 bases). V lost 0 bases, J lost 3 bases, and 9 bases lay in between. Germline CDR1 and CDR2: SGHRS and YFSETQ. This CDR3 is 14 amino acids long. For the CDR3, the DNA is TGCGCCAGCAGCTTGGAGGTAGGGGACACTGAAGCTTTCTTT. This gives the protein CASSLEVGDTEAFF.

The chain has TRBV6-1 and TRBJ2-2; no definite D call. The germline V gene has CDR1 MNHNS and CDR2 SASEGT. This CDR3 contains 14 residues. Trimming left V 7 bases short and J 1 base short, with 10 bases between. CDR3 nucleotides: TGTGCCAGCAATGTACAGAGGAACACCGGGGAGCTGTTTTTT. Its translation is CASNVQRNTGELFF.

The chain recombines TRBV6-5 with TRBJ1-2, with D possibly matching TRBD1 (6 bases). Germline assignment: CDR1 MNHEY and CDR2 SVGAGI. Trimming removed 4 bases at V and 5 bases at J, with 8 bases between. The CDR3 consists of 12 residues. The CDR3 sequence is CASSFRGYGYTF. CDR3 sequence (DNA): TGTGCCAGCAGTTTTAGGGGGTATGGCTACACCTTC.

Concerning this clone itself: In the same sample, other DNA sequences code for this CDR3. This sequence joins TRBV19 and TRBJ2-3; no firm D call. From germline, CDR1 is LNHDA and CDR2 SQIVND (reference sequence). CDR3 size: 11 residues. The V gene lost 5 bases and the J gene lost 4 bases, with 4 bases spanning the gap. This chain's CDR3 is CASSSADTQYF. CDR3 bases: TGTGCCAGTAGTTCGGCAGATACGCAGTATTTT.

V is TRBV7-9 and J is TRBJ2-7, with D perhaps matching TRBD1 or TRBD2 (6 bases each). Looked up from germline, CDR1 is SEHNR and CDR2 is FQNEAQ (reference sequence). Trimming shortened V by 5 bases and J by 4 bases, and 15 bases separated the two germline ends. The CDR3 runs 14 residues. The CDR3 DNA follows: TGTGCCAGCAGCCCCCACGGGGGCTTGTACGAGCAGTACTTC. It codes for CASSPHGGLYEQYF.

The chain combines TRBV28 with TRBJ1-2; D gene ambiguous. CDR1 is MDHEN, CDR2 SYDVKM, per germline. The CDR3 is 17 residues long. The V end was cut by 5 bases, the J end by 7 bases, with 26 bases between. The CDR3 sequence: CASSLNPPWDSSGGYTF. CDR3 in DNA: TGTGCCAGCAGTCTTAACCCCCCGTGGGATTCCTCGGGTGGCTACACCTTC.

This clone has just a few counts. CDR3 DNA: TGTGCCAGCTCCCAACAGGGGGCGGACACTGAAGCTTTCTTT. Its protein is CASSQQGADTEAFF. This rearrangement joins TRBV7-3 to TRBJ1-1; 9 bases agree with TRBD1. J lost 3 bases, V lost 8 bases, and 7 bases had no gene match. The CDR3 sequence is 14 residues long. Germline-derived CDR1 and CDR2 are SGHTA and FQGTGA.

The chain has TRBV19 and TRBJ2-7, with 7 positions matching TRBD1. CDR3 length: 13 residues. Germline V gives CDR1 LNHDA, CDR2 SQIVND (reference sequence). V shed 5 bases, J shed 6 bases, and the junction held 7 bases outside the gene matches. The CDR3 region is CASSEQGIGEQYF. The CDR3 DNA sequence: TGTGCCAGTAGTGAACAGGGGATTGGCGAGCAGTACTTC.

The rearrangement links TRBV9 to TRBJ1-4; D is perhaps TRBD1 (5 bases). V lost 3 bases, J lost 7 bases, and 16 bases lay in between. Germline V gene data show CDR1 as SGDLS and CDR2 as YYNGEE. This CDR3 has 15 amino acids. As DNA, the CDR3 is TGTGCCAGCAGCGCCCGGGACCGGGGCGGTGAAAAACTGTTTTTT. This translates into CASSARDRGGEKLFF.

This clone was found once. V is TRBV6-5 and J is TRBJ1-1; D not certain. This CDR3 region has 15 residues. Germline V CDR1 and CDR2: MNHEY, SVGAGI. Trimming took 4 bases from V and 3 from J, leaving 15 bases between them. In DNA form, the CDR3 reads TGTGCCAGCAGTTTCTTAAAGGTCTCCTACACTGAAGCTTTCTTT. Translating it yields CASSFLKVSYTEAFF.

V usage is TRBV4-1 and J usage is TRBJ1-5, with 8 bases that match TRBD1. The CDR3 runs to 20 residues. Germline V gene data show CDR1 as MGHRA and CDR2 as YSYEKL. The trim removed 0 bases at V and 2 bases at J, leaving 15 bases unmatched. CDR3 coding DNA: TGCGCCAGCAGCCAAGATTCGGGCAGGGGGCGACCCAGGGGCAATCAGCCCCAGCATTTT. Translation gives CASSQDSGRGRPRGNQPQHF.

This sequence joins TRBV30 and TRBJ1-6, with no clear D. V was clipped by 8 bases and J by 6 bases, with 14 bases between them. Germline CDR1 and CDR2: GTSNPN and SVGIG (reference sequence). The CDR3 is 13 residues long. The CDR3 here is CAANRESNSPLHF. The CDR3, as DNA: TGTGCCGCCAACCGGGAATCTAATTCACCCCTCCACTTT.

In this sample, this clone turned up once. The chain is built from TRBV18 and TRBJ1-3; no clear D gene. The length of the CDR3 is 14 residues. V lost 0 bases, J lost 11 bases, and 14 bases lay in between. Germline values: CDR1 KGHSH, CDR2 LQKENI. The CDR3 coding sequence is TGTGCCAGCTCACCACCGCATGAACGATCGGCCATATATTTT. Translated: CASSPPHERSAIYF.

The gene calls are TRBV14 and TRBJ2-3; D is uncertain. CDR1 and CDR2 from the germline V gene are SGHDN and FVKESK. This CDR3 region has 14 residues. Trimming removed 0 bases at V and 8 bases at J, with 12 bases between. In nucleotides, the CDR3 is TGTGCCAGCAGCCAAGAGTCCCCTTCGGGTACGCAGTATTTT. The encoded protein is CASSQESPSGTQYF.

This chain connects TRBV28 to TRBJ1-4; TRBD1 is a possible D gene (6 bases). CDR1 and CDR2 (germline): MDHEN, SYDVKM. Trimming shortened V by 3 bases and J by 6 bases, and 14 bases separated the two germline ends. The CDR3 sequence is 15 residues long. CDR3 sequence: CASSFGGGRHEKLFF. CDR3 sequence (DNA): TGTGCCAGCAGTTTTGGCGGGGGGCGCCATGAAAAACTGTTTTTT.

CDR3 protein: CASSASGTGFEKLFF. The CDR3 DNA sequence: TGTGCCAGTAGTGCGTCCGGGACAGGCTTTGAAAAACTGTTTTTT. The chain has TRBV19 and TRBJ1-4; 8 bases map to TRBD1. V lost 5 bases and J lost 7; bases outside the gene matches: 9. The CDR3 sequence is 15 residues long. Germline CDR1 and CDR2: LNHDA and SQIVND (reference sequence).

CDR3 in amino acids: CASSPPKGDNEKLFF. In DNA form, the CDR3 reads TGTGCCAGCTCACCACCGAAAGGGGACAATGAAAAACTGTTTTTT. This chain uses TRBV18 with TRBJ1-4; possibly TRBD1 for D (5 bases). Germline CDR1 and CDR2: KGHSH and LQKENI. The CDR3 has 15 amino acids. Trimming left V 0 bases short and J 5 bases short, with 10 bases between.

This clone has only one observation. This chain connects TRBV6-5 to TRBJ1-6; TRBD1 might be the D (6 bases). This CDR3 has 15 residues. The germline V and J ends were trimmed by 5 bases and 10 bases, with 18 bases remaining between them. The germline gives CDR1 MNHEY, CDR2 SVGAGI. The CDR3 DNA sequence: TGTGCCAGCAGTCCATCTCGGGGGGCGCGATCACCCCTCCACTTT. This translates into CASSPSRGARSPLHF.

This rearrangement joins TRBV2 to TRBJ2-4; no firm D call. The germline gives CDR1 SNHLY, CDR2 FYNNEI. This CDR3 region has 15 residues. V gave up 1 base and J gave up 0 bases, with 7 bases separating them. CDR3 in DNA: TGTGCCAGCAGTGAAGACATCCAAGCCAAAAACATTCAGTACTTC. As protein: CASSEDIQAKNIQYF.

This chain uses TRBV6-5 with TRBJ2-5; 12 bases line up with TRBD2. CDR1 MNHEY and CDR2 SVGAGI come from the germline V gene. The V gene end was trimmed by 4 bases and the J gene end by 0 bases; junction bases not matched to a gene: 3. This CDR3 is 16 amino acids long. The DNA of the CDR3 is TGTGCCAGCAGTTCGACTAGCGGGGGATACCAAGAGACCCAGTACTTC. As protein: CASSSTSGGYQETQYF.

The chain links TRBV2 to TRBJ2-2, with TRBD2 matching over 7 bases. The germline gives CDR1 SNHLY, CDR2 FYNNEI. With 5 bases clipped from V and 9 bases from J, the junction kept 18 bases outside the gene matches. CDR3 size: 17 residues. CDR3 DNA sequence: TGTGCCAGCAGTTTCTATCGGACTGGGGGGGTATCGAGGGAGCTGTTTTTT. The encoded protein is CASSFYRTGGVSRELFF.

This chain connects TRBV18 to TRBJ1-1; tentatively, D is TRBD1 (6 bases). CDR1 is KGHSH and CDR2 is LQKENI in the germline V gene. The ends were cut back, 2 bases at V and 0 bases at J, with 10 bases in the middle. The CDR3 spans 15 residues. In DNA form, the CDR3 reads TGTGCCAGCTCACCAAGACAGGAGATGAACACTGAAGCTTTCTTT. This translates into CASSPRQEMNTEAFF. The whole variable domain, filled in from reference TRBV18 and TRBJ1-1, reads NAGVMQNPRHLVRRRGQEARLRCSPMKGHSHVYWYRQLPEEGLKFMVYLQKENIIDESGMPKERFSAEFPKEGPSILRIQQVVRGDSAAYFCASSPRQEMNTEAFFGQGTRLTVV.

This rearrangement joins TRBV10-1 to TRBJ2-1; either TRBD1 or TRBD2 may fit D (5 bases each). Germline V gene data show CDR1 as WNHNN and CDR2 as SYGVQD (reference sequence). The V end lost 2 bases, the J end lost 3 bases, and 11 bases lay between the germline ends. The CDR3 runs to 15 residues. The CDR3 nucleotides are TGCGCCAGCAGTGAGAGAGGGGCTGGCTACAATGAGCAGTTCTTC. It yields the protein CASSERGAGYNEQFF.

About this clone itself: Other nucleotide sequences in the sample specify the same CDR3. CDR3 in amino acids: CASSPPGYGYTF. CDR3 DNA: TGTGCCAGCAGTCCCCCTGGGTATGGCTACACCTTC. J is TRBJ1-2 and V is TRBV28, with unresolved D. The CDR3 is made up of 12 amino acids. CDR1 is MDHEN, CDR2 SYDVKM, per germline. V was shortened by 5 bases and J by 5 bases, with 9 bases between the two germline ends.